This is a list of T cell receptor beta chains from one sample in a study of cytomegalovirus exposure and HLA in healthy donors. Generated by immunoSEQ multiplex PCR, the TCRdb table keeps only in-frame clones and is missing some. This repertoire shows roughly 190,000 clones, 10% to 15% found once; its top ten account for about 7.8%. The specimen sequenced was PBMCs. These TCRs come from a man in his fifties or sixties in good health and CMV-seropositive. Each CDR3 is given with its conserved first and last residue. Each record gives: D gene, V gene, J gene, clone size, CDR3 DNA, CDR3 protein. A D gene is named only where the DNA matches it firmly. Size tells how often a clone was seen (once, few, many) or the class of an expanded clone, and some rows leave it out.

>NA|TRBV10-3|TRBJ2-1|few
TGTGCCATCAGTGATGGGGACTCGCCCTCGCAGTTCTTC
CAISDGDSPSQFF
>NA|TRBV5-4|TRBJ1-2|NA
TGTGCCAGCAGCTTGAGGGGACCCCCCGCGGGAGGCTACACCTTC
CASSLRGPPAGGYTF
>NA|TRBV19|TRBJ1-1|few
TGTGCCAGTAGTATAGGGACATCAGAAGCTTTCTTT
CASSIGTSEAFF
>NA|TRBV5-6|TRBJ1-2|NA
TGTGCCAGCAGCCCCAGGGGTGAGAACTATGGCTACACCTTC
CASSPRGENYGYTF
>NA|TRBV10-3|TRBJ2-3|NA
TGTGCCATCAGTGTCTTTGCAGATACGCAGTATTTT
CAISVFADTQYF
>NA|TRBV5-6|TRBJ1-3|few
TGTGCCAGCAGCTTGAGCGGCAGACCTGATGGAAACACCATATATTTT
CASSLSGRPDGNTIYF
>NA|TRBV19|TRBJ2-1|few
TGTGCCAGTAGTATGATCAGGCTTTTAGTTTTCAATGAGCAGTTCTTC
CASSMIRLLVFNEQFF
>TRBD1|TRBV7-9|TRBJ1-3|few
TGTGCCAGCAGCACCCGCCAAGGACAGGTCGGCAACACCATATATTTT
CASSTRQGQVGNTIYF
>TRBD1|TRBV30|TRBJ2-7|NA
TGTGCCTGGAGTGACACGGACAGGGGAGGGGAGCAGTACTTC
CAWSDTDRGGEQYF
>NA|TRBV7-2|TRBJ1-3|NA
TGTGCCAGCAGCTTAGCTCGGGGGTCGGGAAACACCATATATTTT
CASSLARGSGNTIYF
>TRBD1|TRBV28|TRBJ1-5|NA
TGTGCCAGCAGCCCGGGACAGGGAAGCAATCAGCCCCAGCATTTT
CASSPGQGSNQPQHF
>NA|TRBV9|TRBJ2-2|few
TGTGCCAGCAGCCCAAACACCGGGGAGCTGTTTTTT
CASSPNTGELFF
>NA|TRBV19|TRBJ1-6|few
TGTGCCAGTGGGAGAGAATATAATTCACCCCTCCACTTT
CASGREYNSPLHF
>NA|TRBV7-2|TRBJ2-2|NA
TGTGCCAGCCTCGAGACGGGGGTCGCCGGGGAGCTGTTTTTT
CASLETGVAGELFF
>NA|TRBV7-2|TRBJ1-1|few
TGTGCCAGCAGCTTAGTATCCGGGAACACTGAAGCTTTCTTT
CASSLVSGNTEAFF
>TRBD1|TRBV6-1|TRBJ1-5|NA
TGTGCCAGCAGTGAAGGGAGGACAGGGTCACAGCCCCAGCATTTT
CASSEGRTGSQPQHF
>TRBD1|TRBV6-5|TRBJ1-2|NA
TGTGCCAGCAACGACAGGGGGAGAAACTATGGCTACACCTTC
CASNDRGRNYGYTF
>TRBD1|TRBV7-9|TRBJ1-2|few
TGTGCCAGCAGCCCTCAGACAGGGGATAACTATGGCTACACCTTC
CASSPQTGDNYGYTF
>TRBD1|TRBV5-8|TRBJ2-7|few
TGTGCCAGCAGCCCCGGGACAGCATTGGGTGAGCAGTACTTC
CASSPGTALGEQYF
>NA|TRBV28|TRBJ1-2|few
TGTGCCAGCAGCCCAGAGGTCTATGGCTACACCTTC
CASSPEVYGYTF
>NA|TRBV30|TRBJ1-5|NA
TGTGCCTGGGCTACCGGACAGCCACTCAATCAGCCCCAGCATTTT
CAWATGQPLNQPQHF
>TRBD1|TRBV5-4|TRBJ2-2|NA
TGTGCCAGCACCCTGGAGGTCAGGGGGCAGACCGGGGAGCTGTTTTTT
CASTLEVRGQTGELFF
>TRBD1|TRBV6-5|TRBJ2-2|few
TGTGCCAGCAGTTACTCGCCAGGGGGTATCACCGGGGAGCTGTTTTTT
CASSYSPGGITGELFF
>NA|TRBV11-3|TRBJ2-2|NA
TGTGCCAGCACTTTAGCACTGGGGGAGCTGTTTTTT
CASTLALGELFF
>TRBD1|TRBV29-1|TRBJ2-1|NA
TGCAGCGTTGACGCGACCGGGACAGGTTACAATGAGCAGTTCTTC
CSVDATGTGYNEQFF
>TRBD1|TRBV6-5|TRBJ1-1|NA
TGTGCCAGCAGTTCCCTGGGACAGGGGGCTCACACTGAAGCTTTCTTT
CASSSLGQGAHTEAFF
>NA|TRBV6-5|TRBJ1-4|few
TGTGCCAGCAGTTCCCTTGAAACCTTGCGACTGTTTTTT
CASSSLETLRLFF
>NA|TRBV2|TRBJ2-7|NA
TGTGCCAGCGGACAACTCTCCTACGAGCAGTACTTC
CASGQLSYEQYF
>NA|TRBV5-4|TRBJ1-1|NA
TGTGCCAGCACCCAGGGTGGAGGGATGAACACTGAAGCTTTCTTT
CASTQGGGMNTEAFF
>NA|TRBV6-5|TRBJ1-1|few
TGTGCCAGCAGACCGACAGAACTGAACACTGAAGCTTTCTTT
CASRPTELNTEAFF
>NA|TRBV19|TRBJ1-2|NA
TGTGCCAGTAGTACAGGGCCTAACTATGGCTACACCTTC
CASSTGPNYGYTF
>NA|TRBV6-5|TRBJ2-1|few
TGTGCCAGCAGCCAAAAAGGGAGCTCCTACAATGAGCAGTTCTTC
CASSQKGSSYNEQFF
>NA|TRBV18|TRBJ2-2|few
TGTGCCAGCTCACAGCAGGGAAACACCGGGGAGCTGTTTTTT
CASSQQGNTGELFF
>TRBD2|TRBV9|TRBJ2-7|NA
TGTGCCAGCAGCGTAGCGGCGGGGGGCATCTACGAGCAGTACTTC
CASSVAAGGIYEQYF
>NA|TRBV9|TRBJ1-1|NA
TGTGCCAGCAGCGCCCTAGAATCAAACACTGAAGCTTTCTTT
CASSALESNTEAFF
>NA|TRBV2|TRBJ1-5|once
TGTGCCAGCAGTGGGCTGGGGCCTCAGCCCCAGCATTTT
CASSGLGPQPQHF
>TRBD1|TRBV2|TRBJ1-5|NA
TGTGCCAGCAGTGAAAGGGGGCAGGGTAATCAGCCCCAGCATTTT
CASSERGQGNQPQHF
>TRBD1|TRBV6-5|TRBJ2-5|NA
TGTGCCAGCAGTAAGGGACAGGGTTTGGAGACCCAGTACTTC
CASSKGQGLETQYF
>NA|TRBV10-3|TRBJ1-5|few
TGTGCCATCAGGCAGGGTGGAGATCAGCCCCAGCATTTT
CAIRQGGDQPQHF
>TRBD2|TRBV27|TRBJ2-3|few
TGTGCCAGCAGAGGACTAGCGGGCACAGATACGCAGTATTTT
CASRGLAGTDTQYF
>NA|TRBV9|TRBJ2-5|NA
TGTGCCAGCAGCGTCTCTGGACAGGAGGGGACCCAGTACTTC
CASSVSGQEGTQYF
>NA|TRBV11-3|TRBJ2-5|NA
TGTGCCAGCAGCCCTGCCTACCCCCAGGCAGAGACCCAGTACTTC
CASSPAYPQAETQYF
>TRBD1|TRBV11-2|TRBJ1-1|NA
TGTGCCAGCAGCTTAGGGACAGGGGTAGACACTGAAGCTTTCTTT
CASSLGTGVDTEAFF
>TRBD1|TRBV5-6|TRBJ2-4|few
TGTGCCAGCAGCCGCGCTCCTAGACAGGGGAACATTCAGTACTTC
CASSRAPRQGNIQYF